This T cell receptor (beta chain) was documented in a study of T cells after posttransplantation cyclophosphamide. Study findings and constraints: TRB overlap between skin or GI tissue T cells and blood was limited. TRB clonality was highly associated with recipient CMV seropositivity and reactivation. Later post-transplant blood repertoires were often dominated by donor CD8+ memory clones.

As for this clone: Antigen: not known.

The CDR3 loop spans 15 amino acids. Trimming cost V 4 bases and J 5 bases; bases outside gene matches: 5. Germline V gene sequence: CDR1 LGHNA, CDR2 YNFKEQ. This table comes from immunoSEQ multiplex PCR, and its TCRdb copy is limited to in-frame clones, with some not included. The sample includes approximately 30,000 clones, roughly 89% seen only once; the top ten take just under 15%. V is TRBV4-2 and J is TRBJ2-1, with TRBD2 matching over 10 bases. The clonotype was recovered from a woman between 35 and 50 years old with a blood cancer, CMV-positive, and with a related stem cell donor. Sequencing was performed on PBMCs. This CDR3 is CASSPAGGNHNEQFF. CDR3 sequence (DNA): TGTGCCAGCAGCCCAGCGGGGGGGAACCACAATGAGCAGTTCTTC.